This note documents a single T cell receptor beta chain sequence. Its antigen target is currently unknown. Per-base quality was not reported, and no clone a single base away is much larger than it. The data originate from a study of OX40 agonist ivuxolimab in advanced cancers. Regarding the research as a whole: The costimulatory receptor OX40 (CD134) was targeted by ivuxolimab, a fully human IgG2 agonistic monoclonal antibody. Intravenous ivuxolimab was administered to patients every 2 weeks at six dose levels: 0.01, 0.1, 0.3, 1.5, 3 and 10 mg/kg. Of the approximately 50 dose-escalation patients, hepatocellular carcinoma was present in approximately 20, melanoma in around 15, renal cell carcinoma in 9 and head and neck cancer in 9. The dose-escalation cohort was 82.7% male with a mean age of about 58 years, ranging from roughly 23 to 79. Patients were allowed to have had prior anti-PD-1, anti-PD-L1 or anti-CTLA-4 therapy, and approximately 40% of the dose-escalation patients had previously received checkpoint inhibitors. Partial responses occurred in three dose-escalation patients, of whom one had hepatocellular carcinoma and two had cutaneous melanoma. The point of sequencing TCRbeta in the periphery was to test whether ivuxolimab changed TCR sequence diversity and drove clonal T-cell expansion. The paper reports the monotherapy dose-escalation portion (N ≈ 52 patients) of the phase I ivuxolimab trial. Here is what the overall study found, with its caveats: Low levels of normalized T-cell clonal expansion were also seen in some patients who did not respond. At doses from 0.1 to 3.0 mg/kg, clonal expansion was seen in both CD4+ and CD8+ blood T cells between baseline and week 6. The antigen specificity of the peripheral T cells that underwent clonal expansion was not determined. In partial responders in the 0.1-3.0 mg/kg groups, normalized peripheral clonal expansion was found to be among the lowest, especially among CD8+ T cells. After ivuxolimab, CD8+ T cells had more expanded clones than CD4+ T cells on average.

The CDR3 sequence holds 15 residues, the cysteine and phenylalanine included. The kept DNA is CDR3 alone, 45 bases in frame from the first base. The germline V gene yields SGHAT for CDR1 and FQNNGV for CDR2. Between the V and J ends, shortened by 5 bases and 0 bases respectively, the junction contains 10 bases. Genomic DNA was extracted from sorted cells for sequencing of the TCRbeta CDR3 region. The immunoSEQ Assay was used to sequence the TCRbeta CDR3 regions. Imported from immuneACCESS, the table was reduced by TCRdb to in-frame sequences with V and J called. These copies leave out some clones; in studies compared against another copy, an unresolved V gene accounts for under half, and the cause of the remainder is not known. This sample lists approximately 79,000 clones; 85% to 95% were detected once. Of the sample, around 20% falls within the top ten clones. Patients with autoimmune disease history or receiving systemic immunosuppression were excluded from the trial. Peripheral blood for TCR sequencing was drawn from every dose cohort at baseline, at cycle 4 day 1 and at cycle 7 day 1. Samples came from an open-label, multicenter, first-in-human phase I dose-escalation trial of ivuxolimab. The trial enrolled adults with locally advanced or metastatic head and neck squamous cell, hepatocellular, melanoma or renal cell carcinoma. Before TCR sequencing, CD4+ T cells and CD8+ T cells were sorted from peripheral blood as separate populations.

The sample was CD4+ or CD8+ T cells sorted from blood, taken in a trial of the OX40 agonist ivuxolimab. This TCR was sampled from an adult with an advanced solid tumor such as melanoma, head and neck, liver or kidney cancer. The sequence is built from TRBV11-2 and TRBJ2-2; no D gene can be assigned with confidence. CDR3 reads: CASSPPKTNTGELFF. The nucleotides read TGTGCCAGCAGCCCCCCAAAGACGAACACCGGGGAGCTGTTTTTT.